The next 29 T cell receptor beta chains were all read from a single sample in a study of blood T cells in healthy people across ages. The second PCR ran roughly 7 to 12 cycles with a sample-barcoded 5' primer and J-beta primers. Each CDR3 protein is one row after TCRdb ran MiXCR on the 5' RACE reads. The sample lists hundreds of thousands of distinct CDR3 sequences; about 61% were seen once. Sequencing was performed on blood. These receptors were collected from a man aged 35-49 years in good health.

The CDR3 DNA sequence: TGTGCCAGCAGCCAGACAGGGGGCTTTGGGGCCAACGTCCTGACTTTC. This translates into CASSQTGGFGANVLTF. This chain uses TRBV7-2 with TRBJ2-6; 10 positions match TRBD1. V lost 5 bases to trimming and J lost 3 bases; unmatched junction nucleotides: 4. Germline V CDR1 and CDR2: SGHTA, FQGNSA. The CDR3 is 16 amino acids.

This clonotype occurred a few times. The chain joins TRBV7-9 to TRBJ2-1; 7 bases are a match to TRBD2. V lost 0 bases to trimming and J lost 3 bases; unmatched junction nucleotides: 17. The germline V gene encodes CDR1 SEHNR and CDR2 FQNEAQ (reference sequence). The CDR3 loop spans 20 amino acids. The CDR3 DNA reads as TGTGCCAGCAGCTTAGCTAGAATCGTACTCAAGCGGGACCACTACAATGAGCAGTTCTTC. Protein: CASSLARIVLKRDHYNEQFF.

This clonotype has a handful of counts. The CDR3 reads CASSRGLAGGSYNEQFF. For the CDR3, the DNA is TGTGCCAGCAGCCGGGGACTAGCGGGAGGTTCCTACAATGAGCAGTTCTTC. This chain links TRBV4-2 with TRBJ2-1; TRBD2 matches at 15 bases. This CDR3 is built from 17 residues. V lost 4 bases to trimming and J lost 1 base; unmatched junction nucleotides: 2. CDR1 is LGHNA and CDR2 is YNFKEQ in the germline V gene.

The rearrangement links TRBV7-3 to TRBJ1-2, with 12 bases fitting TRBD1. Germline loops: CDR1 SGHTA, CDR2 FQGTGA. The CDR3 spans 16 residues. Unmatched junction bases numbered 6, after V lost 3 bases and J lost 4 bases. The CDR3 region is CASSFSGQGATYGYTF. CDR3 sequence (DNA): TGTGCCAGCAGCTTTTCGGGACAGGGGGCCACCTATGGCTACACCTTC.

Concerning this clonotype itself: Given a much more abundant clone one base away, this may be a read error. The chain employs TRBV9 and TRBJ1-2, with TRBD1 as a possible D gene (5 bases). The CDR3 length is 14 residues. CDR1 SGDLS and CDR2 YYNGEE come from the germline V gene. V lost 0 bases to trimming and J lost 4 bases, with 10 bases between them. The CDR3 nucleotides read TGTGCCAGCAGCGTAGTATTAGGGGTCTATGGCTACACCTTC. It codes for CASSVVLGVYGYTF.

The chain employs TRBV5-6 and TRBJ2-7; D ambiguous. CDR3 length: 15 amino acids. V shed 2 bases and J shed 3 bases, with 15 bases lying between them. The germline gives CDR1 SGHDT, CDR2 YYEEEE. As DNA, the CDR3 is TGTGCCAGCAGCTTTCAGGCGGTGCGAGTCTACGAGCAGTACTTC. It is translated as CASSFQAVRVYEQYF.

The V and J genes are TRBV12-3 or TRBV12-4 and TRBJ1-1, with no clear D. The CDR3 totals 13 residues. V was clipped by 7 bases and J by 2 bases, with 11 bases between them. The CDR3 region is CASTPRLNTEAFF. CDR3 DNA: TGTGCCAGCACCCCGAGACTTAACACTGAAGCTTTCTTT.

V gene TRBV25-1 combines with J gene TRBJ2-7; no reliable D call. The CDR3 is 13 residues long. The V gene's germline CDR1 is MGHDK and CDR2 SYGVNS. The ends were cut back, 2 bases at V and 2 bases at J, with 7 bases in the middle. The CDR3 bases are TGTGCCAGCAGTGAAAAACAACCCTACGAGCAGTACTTC. Residues: CASSEKQPYEQYF.

V and J are TRBV18 and TRBJ1-2; TRBD1 aligns across 8 bases. CDR1 is KGHSH and CDR2 is LQKENI in the germline V gene. After removal of 3 bases from V and 6 bases from J, the junction contained 9 bases not matched to a gene. The CDR3 has 15 residues. CDR3 protein: CASSPSRDRLNGYTF. In DNA form, the CDR3 reads TGTGCCAGCTCACCGTCCCGGGACAGGCTGAATGGCTACACCTTC.

A few counts support this clonotype. The gene calls are TRBV28 and TRBJ1-6; no clear D gene. In germline, CDR1 is MDHEN, CDR2 SYDVKM. CDR3 length equals 12 residues. Trimming took off 8 bases at V and 7 bases at J, with 9 bases between the two ends. The CDR3 protein is CASQPPNSPLHF. DNA for the CDR3: TGTGCCAGCCAGCCCCCAAATTCACCCCTCCACTTT.

The genes are TRBV13 and TRBJ1-2, with a tentative D call TRBD1 (6 bases). Trimming removed 6 bases from V and 2 bases from J, with 19 bases in between. The length of the CDR3 is 16 residues. Germline CDR1 is PRHDT and CDR2 is FYEKMQ (reference sequence). CDR3 sequence reads: CASSPLRAGENYGYTF. CDR3 nucleotides: TGTGCCAGCAGTCCTCTTCGGGCAGGGGAAAACTATGGCTACACCTTC.

This rearrangement joins TRBV5-5 to TRBJ2-5; no firm D call. V lost 2 bases to trimming and J lost 2 bases, with 10 bases between them. This CDR3 comprises 14 residues. Germline values: CDR1 SGHKS, CDR2 YYEKEE (reference sequence). CDR3 coding DNA: TGTGCCAGCAGCTTTCCGGATCCGCAAGAGACCCAGTACTTC. This gives the protein CASSFPDPQETQYF.

The rearrangement links TRBV27 to TRBJ1-5, with 7 positions matching TRBD1. The trim removed 10 bases at V and 7 bases at J, leaving 7 bases unmatched. This CDR3 spans 12 amino acids. Germline-derived CDR1 and CDR2 are MNHEY and SMNVEV (reference sequence). CDR3 sequence (DNA): TGTGCCACCAAGACAGGGTGGCAGCCCCAGCATTTT. It is translated as CATKTGWQPQHF.

The CDR3 nucleotides read TGCGCCAGCAGCTTGCCCGCCACTGAGGGTGATGAGCAGTTCTTC. The encoded protein is CASSLPATEGDEQFF. The chain is built from TRBV5-1 and TRBJ2-1; perhaps TRBD2 as D (5 bases). V lost 1 base to trimming and J lost 8 bases, with 16 bases between them. The CDR3 has 15 amino acids. CDR1 and CDR2 (germline): SGHRS, YFSETQ.

V and J are TRBV18 and TRBJ1-5; TRBD1 might be the D (6 bases). The germline CDR1 and CDR2 sequences are KGHSH and LQKENI. The length of the CDR3 is 18 residues. V was clipped by 2 bases and J by 0 bases, with 17 bases between them. The CDR3 spells CASSPVRQGTYSNQPQHF. The CDR3 nucleotides are TGTGCCAGCTCACCAGTCCGTCAGGGGACTTATAGCAATCAGCCCCAGCATTTT. The full variable domain, in which reference TRBV18 and TRBJ1-5 provide the parts outside the CDR3, is NAGVMQNPRHLVRRRGQEARLRCSPMKGHSHVYWYRQLPEEGLKFMVYLQKENIIDESGMPKERFSAEFPKEGPSILRIQQVVRGDSAAYFCASSPVRQGTYSNQPQHFGDGTRLSIL.

This clonotype has a handful of counts. V gene TRBV21-1 combines with J gene TRBJ2-1; the listed D gene, TRBD1, was not tested against the DNA. TRBV21-1 has pseudogene status. The CDR3 is 15 residues long. DNA of the CDR3: TGTGCCAGCATTGGTGTTGGGGGTTCCTACAATGAGCAGTTCTTC. Residues: CASIGVGGSYNEQFF.

This clonotype was seen a few times. The rearrangement joins TRBV5-1 to TRBJ1-2; D is possibly TRBD1 (6 bases). CDR1 and CDR2 (germline): SGHRS, YFSETQ. This CDR3 spans 14 amino acids. V lost 0 bases to trimming and J lost 3 bases, with 9 bases between them. The CDR3 DNA reads TGCGCCAGCAGCTTGGGACAGGCGGACTATGGCTACACCTTC. Protein: CASSLGQADYGYTF.

This clonotype has only one observation. The chain employs TRBV7-2 and TRBJ2-3; D could derive from TRBD1 or TRBD2 (5 bases each). CDR3 size: 14 residues. V lost 2 bases to trimming and J lost 7 bases, with 13 bases between them. Germline-derived CDR1 and CDR2 are SGHTA and FQGNSA. As DNA, the CDR3 is TGTGCCAGCAGCTTATCCCCAGGGAGAAATACGCAGTATTTT. Translation gives CASSLSPGRNTQYF.

The V and J genes are TRBV14 and TRBJ2-1; D perhaps matches TRBD2 (7 bases). Per germline, CDR1 SGHDN and CDR2 FVKESK. CDR3 size: 15 residues. V was clipped by 3 bases and J by 8 bases, with 17 bases between them. CDR3 bases: TGTGCCAGCAGCCAGGGGGGGCCCCGCATCGATGAGCAGTTCTTC. As protein: CASSQGGPRIDEQFF.

J is TRBJ2-6 and V is TRBV27, with TRBD1 matching over 7 bases. Germline values: CDR1 MNHEY, CDR2 SMNVEV (reference sequence). J lost 2 bases, V lost 6 bases, and 7 bases had no gene match. The CDR3 covers 16 residues. CDR3 in DNA: TGTGCCAGCAGCGCCCTGACAGGGACTGGGGCCAACGTCCTGACTTTC. Its translation: CASSALTGTGANVLTF.

The V call is TRBV11-2, the J call TRBJ2-3, with no clear D. Trimming took off 1 base at V and 2 bases at J, with 7 bases between the two ends. The germline gives CDR1 SGHAT, CDR2 FQNNGV. The CDR3 contains 14 residues. The CDR3 nucleotides are TGTGCCAGCAGCTTAGCCATATTCACAGATACGCAGTATTTT. As protein: CASSLAIFTDTQYF. Variable domain in full (rest from reference TRBV11-2 and TRBJ2-3): EAGVAQSPRYKIIEKRQSVAFWCNPISGHATLYWYQQILGQGPKLLIQFQNNGVVDDSQLPKDRFSAERLKGVDSTLKIQPAKLEDSAVYLCASSLAIFTDTQYFGPGTRLTVL.

The chain has TRBV10-3 and TRBJ2-5; 10 positions agree with TRBD2. Germline V gene lookup returns CDR1 ENHRY and CDR2 SYGVKD. The V gene end was trimmed by 0 bases and the J gene end by 4 bases; junction bases not matched to a gene: 8. There are 17 residues in the CDR3. This CDR3 reads CAISESILAGVLETQYF. The CDR3 DNA reads TGTGCCATCAGTGAGTCGATCCTAGCGGGGGTTCTAGAGACCCAGTACTTC.

Turning to this clonotype: Mismatch with germline at one junction end may stem from a read error. The chain couples TRBV29-1 to TRBJ2-5; 8 bases are shared with TRBD1. Germline CDR1 and CDR2: SQVTM and ANQGSEA. The CDR3 has 14 residues. CDR3 DNA: TGCAGCGTTGAAGGGACAGGGATTCAAGAGGCCCAGTACTTC. Translation: CSVEGTGIQEAQYF.

This clonotype was detected a few times. The genes are TRBV12-3 or TRBV12-4 and TRBJ2-4; D unclear. The CDR3 has 17 residues. Trimming removed 7 bases at V and 0 bases at J, with 19 bases between. The CDR3 is CASTPGSQLLAKNIQYF. DNA for the CDR3: TGTGCCAGCACCCCTGGGTCGCAGTTGCTAGCCAAAAACATTCAGTACTTC.

This sequence joins TRBV25-1 and TRBJ2-5, with TRBD2 as a possible D gene (7 bases). V was cut by 8 bases and J by 11 bases, with 27 bases left in between. Per germline, CDR1 MGHDK and CDR2 SYGVNS. This CDR3 is 15 amino acids long. CDR3: CASGDWGGPSNEQYF. In DNA form, the CDR3 reads TGTGCCAGCGGGGACTGGGGGGGGCCGTCCAATGAGCAGTACTTC.

This clonotype was observed a few times. This chain links TRBV29-1 with TRBJ2-5; 7 nucleotides align to TRBD2. The length of the CDR3 is 15 residues. With V trimmed by 6 bases and J by 6 bases, 16 bases remained unmatched. Germline V lookup: CDR1 SQVTM, CDR2 ANQGSEA. CDR3 sequence reads: CSVAPSSGKAKTQYF. The CDR3 bases are TGCAGCGTGGCCCCTTCGAGCGGGAAAGCGAAGACCCAGTACTTC.

This rearrangement joins TRBV29-1 to TRBJ2-1, with no clear D. The germline V gene encodes CDR1 SQVTM and CDR2 ANQGSEA. CDR3 length equals 13 residues. The V end lost 7 bases, the J end lost 5 bases, and 15 bases lay between the germline ends. The CDR3 DNA follows: TGCAGCGCCACCCCTACTTCAAACAATGAGCAGTTCTTC. Protein: CSATPTSNNEQFF.

This clonotype appeared a few times. The chain has TRBV27 and TRBJ2-6; TRBD1 might be the D (6 bases). Germline lookup yields CDR1 MNHEY and CDR2 SMNVEV (reference sequence). With 2 bases removed from V and 2 bases from J, the gap between germline ends came to 13 bases. The CDR3 is 17 residues long. CDR3 DNA sequence: TGTGCCAGCAGTTTAACGGGCAGGGGAGCTGGGGCCAACGTCCTGACTTTC. Translating it yields CASSLTGRGAGANVLTF. Full variable domain (missing parts from reference TRBV27 and TRBJ2-6): EAQVTQNPRYLITVTGKKLTVTCSQNMNHEYMSWYRQDPGLGLRQIYYSMNVEVTDKGDVPEGYKVSRKEKRNFPLILESPSPNQTSLYFCASSLTGRGAGANVLTFGAGSRLTVL.

A note on this clonotype: Germline is not matched at one junction end, which may reflect a read error. The chain has TRBV28 and TRBJ2-1; 9 nucleotides match TRBD2. Looked up from germline, CDR1 is MDHEN and CDR2 is SYDVKM. CDR3 length: 16 amino acids. The DNA of the CDR3 is TGTGCCGGCAGACGAGTGCGGGGGGGCTCCTACAATGAGCAGTTCTTC. Protein: CAGRRVRGGSYNEQFF.